This T cell receptor beta chain was identified in a study of shared clonotypes between healthy human individuals (TCRdb year 2020). At the level of the whole study: A few men and two women, aged 18 to 49 years, made up the cohort. Per donor, three plates each were used for CD4 naive and CD4 memory, two for CD8 naive, and one for CD8 memory. To estimate repertoire size and how much clonotype sharing occurs between individuals, the study deeply sequenced the blood TCR repertoires of 5 or 6 healthy adults. To increase sequencing depth and limit assay-specific biases, TCR repertoire library preparation and sequencing were carried out by different laboratories using diverse techniques. Each donor's leukapheresis produced roughly between roughly 0.85 and 9.5 billion PBMCs.

With respect to this clone: What this receptor recognizes is not known. No much larger clonotype is one base removed from it; base qualities were not supplied.

The donors were healthy, HIV-negative adults with no recently reported acute infections or vaccinations. Every donor was a Caucasian adult living in Nashville, Tennessee, USA. CD4+ T cells were enriched by magnetic negative selection; naive cells were then positively selected on CD45RA, and the negative fraction formed the memory subset. Blood was collected by leukapheresis, and PBMCs were isolated by Ficoll-Histopaque density gradient centrifugation and then cryopreserved in liquid nitrogen vapor phase. Analytical flow cytometry was used to check the purity and quantity of each magnetically sorted T cell population. Genomic DNA was isolated from each sorted fraction and quantified by UV absorbance on a Nanodrop 2000c. TCR CDR3 regions were amplified from genomic DNA by multiplex PCR using the deep immunoSEQ assay. Extracted genomic DNA from each cell subset was spread evenly across all wells of several immunoSEQ 96-well plates, with each plate serving as a replicate. For sorted subsets, each replicate PCR was loaded with approximately 0.2 ug genomic DNA, equivalent to roughly 30,000 T cell genomes. Purified libraries were quantified with a Qubit 3.0 fluorometer, sized on a Bioanalyzer 2100, and re-quantified with the KAPA Library Quantification kit. A separate single-read 150-cycle Illumina NextSeq 550 flow cell was used to sequence each immunoSEQ 96-well plate. Regarding the original processing steps: Because only junctional sequences without quality scores were contained in the immunoSEQ output, filtering matching that applied to full-length reads could not be performed. Sequences were annotated with PyIR, a Python wrapper for IgBLAST v1.9, using IMGT germline references to assign V/J genes and CDR3. Reads with weak V/J assignments (E-value above 1e-6), missing CDR3, stop codons, out-of-frame junctions, or ambiguous translated residues were removed. V3J clonotypes were defined by identical inferred V gene, J gene, and CDR3 amino acid sequence. The percentage overlap between two repertoires was calculated by dividing the number of shared unique clonotypes by the size of the smaller repertoire. Repertoire richness was assessed with RTK rarefaction, the Chao1 estimator, and Recon v2.1 estimates of unobserved clonotypes. Generation probabilities for all TCRbeta clonotypes obtained by the gDNA method from four donors were computed using OLGA. As stored in TCRdb, this immuneACCESS dataset retains in-frame rearrangements with V and J assigned. A fraction of the clones does not appear; measured against another copy, unresolved V genes explain less than half of the discrepancy, and the remainder lacks a known reason. The D gene and trimming were derived from the DNA, and the V and J assignments and clone size from that table. The sample has about 2,500,000 clones on record, approximately 90% of them singletons. The top ten hold about 0.13% of the sample.

General conclusions and limits of the study: Based on pairwise subsampling, the degree of clonotype sharing among donors was expected to be affected by sequencing depth. Naive subsets generally had larger estimated clonotype richness than memory subsets. Sharing across a few donors was observed for around 5% of naive CD4, over 3% of naive CD8, 2.3% of memory CD4, and around 0.4% of memory CD8 clonotypes. The small number of donors limited the genetic and exposure-history diversity represented. Only blood was sampled, and tissue TCR repertoires likely differ from those in blood. Clonotypes shared by all four sorted-subset donors showed higher generation probabilities than non-shared clonotypes. Even with the large sequencing depth, rarefaction of the sorted-subset datasets indicated that sequencing was incomplete.

Input material: naive CD4+ T cells sorted from blood. Reading the label with the study, this specimen's cell subset or site is: CD45RA+ positively selected. The clonotype originates from a man younger than 35 in good health.

The DNA is TGTGCCAGCAGCCCAGGCTTCCCGGGGCGGAGGGCAGATACGCAGTATTTT. Its protein product is CASSPGFPGRRADTQYF. The rearranged segments are TRBV7-9 and TRBJ2-3, and TRBD2 may be the D gene, going by 6 matching bases. CDR1 SEHNR and CDR2 FQNEAQ were looked up in the germline V gene (reference sequence). Between the V and J ends, shortened by 5 bases and 4 bases respectively, the junction contains 22 bases. Including the terminal cysteine and phenylalanine, the CDR3 comprises 17 residues. The retained sequence is limited to the CDR3, 51 bases, with the frame set at the first base.